A selection of T cell receptor beta chains follows, all from one sample in a study of T cell changes during pregnancy in multiple sclerosis. Assay used: immunoSEQ multiplex PCR; TCRdb lists only in-frame clones, some missing. The table lists tens of thousands of clones, around 93% of them singletons. Sequencing used peripheral blood, obtained in the second trimester of pregnancy. The receptors were sampled from a female donor in good health, enrolled as a control in a pregnancy study. CDR3s include the opening cysteine and the closing phenylalanine or tryptophan. Fields, in order: clone size, J gene, D gene, V gene, CDR3 protein, CDR3 DNA. The D gene is left open where the match is weak. Some rows have no size entry. The others give once, few or many, or a class for an expanded clone.

clone_size: -; j_call: TRBJ1-2; d_call: -; v_call: TRBV25-1; cdr3_aa: CASSSHREYTF; cdr3_nt: TGTGCCAGCAGTTCCCACAGGGAATACACCTTC
clone_size: -; j_call: TRBJ2-7; d_call: -; v_call: TRBV20-1; cdr3_aa: CSFSETYEQYF; cdr3_nt: TGCAGTTTCAGCGAAACCTACGAGCAGTACTTC
clone_size: few; j_call: TRBJ2-7; d_call: -; v_call: TRBV27; cdr3_aa: CASMEGPPSYEQYF; cdr3_nt: TGTGCCAGCATGGAGGGACCCCCCTCCTACGAGCAGTACTTC
clone_size: -; j_call: TRBJ1-5; d_call: TRBD1; v_call: TRBV19; cdr3_aa: CASSAVTGVDQPQHF; cdr3_nt: TGTGCCAGTAGTGCCGTGACAGGGGTTGATCAGCCCCAGCATTTT
clone_size: -; j_call: TRBJ1-2; d_call: -; v_call: TRBV28; cdr3_aa: CASRSPGHPWNGYTF; cdr3_nt: TGTGCCAGCAGGAGCCCGGGACACCCCTGGAATGGCTACACCTTC
clone_size: -; j_call: TRBJ2-2; d_call: TRBD1; v_call: TRBV5-1; cdr3_aa: CASSGRGPGTGDFWSTGELFF; cdr3_nt: TGCGCCAGCAGCGGTAGGGGCCCCGGGACAGGGGATTTTTGGAGCACCGGGGAGCTGTTTTTT
clone_size: -; j_call: TRBJ2-7; d_call: -; v_call: TRBV7-9; cdr3_aa: CASSSYNAYEQYF; cdr3_nt: TGTGCCAGCAGCTCCTATAACGCCTACGAGCAGTACTTC
clone_size: -; j_call: TRBJ2-7; d_call: TRBD1; v_call: TRBV7-9; cdr3_aa: CASSIPGTAPHLYEQYF; cdr3_nt: TGTGCCAGCAGCATTCCCGGGACAGCCCCGCATTTATACGAGCAGTACTTC
clone_size: -; j_call: TRBJ1-2; d_call: TRBD1; v_call: TRBV30; cdr3_aa: CAWGQGVNGYTF; cdr3_nt: TGTGCCTGGGGACAGGGCGTAAATGGCTACACCTTC
clone_size: -; j_call: TRBJ2-3; d_call: TRBD2; v_call: TRBV4-3; cdr3_aa: CASSRIAGGQLDTQYF; cdr3_nt: TGCGCCAGCAGCCGAATAGCGGGAGGGCAATTAGATACGCAGTATTTT
clone_size: -; j_call: TRBJ2-3; d_call: TRBD2; v_call: TRBV11-2; cdr3_aa: CASSSGGWADTQYF; cdr3_nt: TGTGCCAGCAGCTCGGGGGGGTGGGCAGATACGCAGTATTTT
clone_size: -; j_call: TRBJ1-4; d_call: TRBD1; v_call: TRBV7-2; cdr3_aa: CASSLVGTGMWTNEKLFF; cdr3_nt: TGTGCCAGCAGCTTAGTAGGGACAGGGATGTGGACTAATGAAAAACTGTTTTTT
clone_size: few; j_call: TRBJ2-7; d_call: -; v_call: TRBV27; cdr3_aa: CASSFRGPPYEQYF; cdr3_nt: TGTGCCAGCAGTTTTCGTGGGCCGCCCTACGAGCAGTACTTC
clone_size: -; j_call: TRBJ1-2; d_call: TRBD1; v_call: TRBV6-1; cdr3_aa: CASSVPQGAGGYTF; cdr3_nt: TGTGCCAGCAGTGTCCCGCAGGGGGCAGGAGGCTACACCTTC
clone_size: -; j_call: TRBJ1-5; d_call: TRBD1; v_call: TRBV10-1; cdr3_aa: CASRLRTGHNQPQHF; cdr3_nt: TGCGCCAGCAGGCTTCGGACAGGGCACAATCAGCCCCAGCATTTT
clone_size: -; j_call: TRBJ2-1; d_call: -; v_call: TRBV7-3; cdr3_aa: CASSSGIDEQFF; cdr3_nt: TGTGCCAGCAGCTCGGGGATCGATGAGCAGTTCTTC
clone_size: -; j_call: TRBJ1-1; d_call: TRBD1; v_call: TRBV18; cdr3_aa: CASRSTGTNTEAFF; cdr3_nt: TGTGCCAGCCGATCGACAGGGACGAACACTGAAGCTTTCTTT
clone_size: -; j_call: TRBJ2-7; d_call: TRBD1; v_call: TRBV7-8; cdr3_aa: CASSSPGTGRNEQYF; cdr3_nt: TGTGCCAGCAGCTCCCCCGGGACAGGGAGGAACGAGCAGTACTTC
clone_size: -; j_call: TRBJ2-7; d_call: -; v_call: TRBV19; cdr3_aa: CASSSTSEQYF; cdr3_nt: TGTGCCAGTAGTTCGACATCGGAGCAGTACTTC
clone_size: -; j_call: TRBJ1-6; d_call: -; v_call: TRBV5-1; cdr3_aa: CASARIAGRDSPLHF; cdr3_nt: TGCGCCAGCGCCAGAATCGCAGGGCGTGATTCACCCCTCCACTTT